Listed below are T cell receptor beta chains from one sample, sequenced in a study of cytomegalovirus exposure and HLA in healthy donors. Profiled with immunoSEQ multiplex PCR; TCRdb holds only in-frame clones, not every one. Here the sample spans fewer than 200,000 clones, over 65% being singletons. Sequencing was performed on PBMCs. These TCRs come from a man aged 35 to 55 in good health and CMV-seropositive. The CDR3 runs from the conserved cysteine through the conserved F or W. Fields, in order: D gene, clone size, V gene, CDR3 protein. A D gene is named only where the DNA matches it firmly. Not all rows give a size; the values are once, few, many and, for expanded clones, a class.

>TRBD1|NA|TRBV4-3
CASSQTRTGSSYNEQFF
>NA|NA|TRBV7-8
CASSLFGQSSYNEQFF
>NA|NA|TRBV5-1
CASSPGQSQETQYF
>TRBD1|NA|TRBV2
CASSGDRANTEAFF
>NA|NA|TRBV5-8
CASSPTSSYEQYF
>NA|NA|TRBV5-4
CASLRREGTEAFF
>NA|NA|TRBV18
CASSPQGLDAYEQYF
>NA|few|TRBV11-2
CASSLDPTYEQYF
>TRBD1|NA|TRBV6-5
CASSYGTGGTEAFF
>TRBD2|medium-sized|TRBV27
CASRPWGGGGTDTQYF
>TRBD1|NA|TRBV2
CASSDSDRFSDAFF
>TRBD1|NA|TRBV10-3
CAIRMTGSDTEAFF